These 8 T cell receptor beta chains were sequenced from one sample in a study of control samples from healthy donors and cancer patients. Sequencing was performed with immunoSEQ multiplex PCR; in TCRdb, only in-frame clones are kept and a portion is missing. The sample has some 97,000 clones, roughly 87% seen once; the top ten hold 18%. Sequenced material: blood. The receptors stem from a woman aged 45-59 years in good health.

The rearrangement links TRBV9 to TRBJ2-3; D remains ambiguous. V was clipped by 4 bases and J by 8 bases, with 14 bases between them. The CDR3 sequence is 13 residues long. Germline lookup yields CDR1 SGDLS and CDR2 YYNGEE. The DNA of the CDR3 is TGTGCCAGCAGCCCGGAGACCAAAGGTACGCAGTATTTT. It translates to CASSPETKGTQYF. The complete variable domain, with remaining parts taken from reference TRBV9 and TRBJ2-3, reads DSGVTQTPKHLITATGQRVTLRCSPRSGDLSVYWYQQSLDQGLQFLIQYYNGEERAKGNILERFSAQQFPDLHSELNLSSLELGDSALYFCASSPETKGTQYFGPGTRLTVL.

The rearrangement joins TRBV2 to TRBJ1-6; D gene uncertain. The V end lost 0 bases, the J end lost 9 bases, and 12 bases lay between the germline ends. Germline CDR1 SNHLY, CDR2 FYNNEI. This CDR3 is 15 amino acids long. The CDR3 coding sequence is TGTGCCAGCAGTGAAGCGCTTCGGACTTCTTCACCCCTCCACTTT. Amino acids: CASSEALRTSSPLHF.

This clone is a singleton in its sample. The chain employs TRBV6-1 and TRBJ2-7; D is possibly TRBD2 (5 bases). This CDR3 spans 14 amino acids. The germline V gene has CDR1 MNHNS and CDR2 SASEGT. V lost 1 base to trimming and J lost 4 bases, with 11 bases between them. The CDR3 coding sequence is TGTGCCAGCAGTGAAGTCGGGATGCCGTACGAGCAGTACTTC. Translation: CASSEVGMPYEQYF.

The CDR3 nucleotides read TGTGCCAGCAGCTCCCAACAGGGGAACACTGAAGCTTTCTTT. Protein product: CASSSQQGNTEAFF. The chain has TRBV5-5 and TRBJ1-1; TRBD1 might be the D (6 bases). Trimming cost V 3 bases and J 1 base, with 10 bases left between them. In germline, CDR1 is SGHKS, CDR2 YYEKEE (reference sequence). The CDR3 has 14 residues.

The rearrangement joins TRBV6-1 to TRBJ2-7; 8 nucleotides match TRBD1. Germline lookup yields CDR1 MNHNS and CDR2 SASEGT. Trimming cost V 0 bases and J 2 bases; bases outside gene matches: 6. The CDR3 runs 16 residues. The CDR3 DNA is TGTGCCAGCAGTGAAGCGGTTCGGACAGGGACCTACGAGCAGTACGTC. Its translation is CASSEAVRTGTYEQYV.

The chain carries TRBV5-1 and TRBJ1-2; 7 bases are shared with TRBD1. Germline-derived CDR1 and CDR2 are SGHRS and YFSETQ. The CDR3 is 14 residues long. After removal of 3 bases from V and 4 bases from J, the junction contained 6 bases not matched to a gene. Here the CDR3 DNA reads TGCGCCAGCAGCTCTACAGGGGATAGCTATGGCTACACCTTC. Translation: CASSSTGDSYGYTF.

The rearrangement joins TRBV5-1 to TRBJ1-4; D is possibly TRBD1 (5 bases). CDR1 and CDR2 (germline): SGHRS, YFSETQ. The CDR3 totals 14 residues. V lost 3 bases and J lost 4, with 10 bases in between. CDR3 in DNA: TGCGCCAGCAGCTACCGGGGGGATAATGAAAAACTGTTTTTT. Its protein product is CASSYRGDNEKLFF. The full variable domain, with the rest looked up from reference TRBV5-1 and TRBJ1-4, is KAGVTQTPRYLIKTRGQQVTLSCSPISGHRSVSWYQQTPGQGLQFLFEYFSETQRNKGNFPGRFSGRQFSNSRSEMNVSTLELGDSALYLCASSYRGDNEKLFFGSGTQLSVL.

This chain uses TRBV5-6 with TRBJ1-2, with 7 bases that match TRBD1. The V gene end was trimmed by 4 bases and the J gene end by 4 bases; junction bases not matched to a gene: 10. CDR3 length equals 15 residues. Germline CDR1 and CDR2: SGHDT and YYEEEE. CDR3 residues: CASSTTGSVIYGYTF. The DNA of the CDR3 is TGTGCCAGCAGCACGACAGGGAGCGTGATCTATGGCTACACCTTC.